Following are 19 T cell receptor beta chains from one sample sequenced in a study of blood T cell repertoires in COVID-19. Generated by immunoSEQ multiplex PCR, the TCRdb table keeps only in-frame clones and is missing some. Of approximately 300,000 clones in the sample, roughly 82% are singletons; the top ten hold approximately 1.5%. The sequenced material came from peripheral blood. These receptor sequences come from a woman aged 45-60 years with acute or convalescent COVID-19.

The genes are TRBV7-8 and TRBJ2-3; 9 bases line up with TRBD2. The V segment lost 0 bases and the J segment 2 bases; nucleotides outside the gene matches: 6. The CDR3 is 17 amino acids. The germline V gene has CDR1 SGHVS and CDR2 FQNEAQ. The CDR3: CASSLAPSGTYTDTQYF. The DNA for the CDR3 is TGTGCCAGCAGCTTAGCGCCTAGCGGGACTTACACAGATACGCAGTATTTT.

This rearrangement joins TRBV10-3 to TRBJ2-3, with 7 bases aligning to TRBD2. CDR3 size: 16 residues. From germline, CDR1 is ENHRY and CDR2 SYGVKD. Trimming cost V 6 bases and J 3 bases; bases outside gene matches: 12. The CDR3 nucleotides read TGTGCCATCAGCATGGCTGGCGGAGCGGGAACAGATACGCAGTATTTT. Translated: CAISMAGGAGTDTQYF.

The genes are TRBV7-9 and TRBJ1-4, with 7 bases that match TRBD1. From germline, CDR1 is SEHNR and CDR2 FQNEAQ (reference sequence). Germline trimming cut 5 bases from V and 7 bases from J; bases unmatched to any gene: 10. This CDR3 is 15 amino acids long. CDR3 sequence (DNA): TGTGCCAGCAGCCCGAACAGGGGCTCAAGTGAAAAACTGTTTTTT. Translation gives CASSPNRGSSEKLFF.

The chain links TRBV28 to TRBJ1-2; 7 positions agree with TRBD1. The V and J ends lost 4 bases and 6 bases, in that order; junction bases with no gene match: 8. Germline CDR1 and CDR2: MDHEN and SYDVKM. The CDR3 runs 14 residues. The CDR3 protein is CASSSPTGYDGYTF. The CDR3 nucleotides are TGTGCCAGCAGTTCCCCGACAGGGTACGATGGCTACACCTTC.

This chain connects TRBV27 to TRBJ1-4; 10 nucleotides match TRBD1. CDR1 is MNHEY, CDR2 SMNVEV, per germline (reference sequence). The V segment lost 7 bases and the J segment 7 bases; nucleotides outside the gene matches: 9. The CDR3 extends over 15 amino acids. CDR3: CASTFRTGGTEKLFF. CDR3 DNA: TGTGCCAGCACCTTCCGGACAGGGGGGACTGAAAAACTGTTTTTT.

V and J are TRBV30 and TRBJ2-3; no reliable D call. This CDR3 has 13 residues. The V gene's germline CDR1 is GTSNPN and CDR2 SVGIG (reference sequence). V shed 5 bases and J shed 3 bases, with 12 bases lying between them. CDR3 DNA: TGTGCCTGGGCGAGGATGAGGACAGATACGCAGTATTTT. It codes for CAWARMRTDTQYF.

V is TRBV6-4 and J is TRBJ1-2; maybe TRBD1 (6 bases). V lost 3 bases and J 4 bases, leaving 15 bases between the germline ends. The length of the CDR3 is 15 residues. Germline V gene data show CDR1 as MRHNA and CDR2 as SNTAGT. CDR3 coding DNA: TGTGCCAGCAGTGAAGGCCCAGGGGCCTCCTATGGCTACACCTTC. Protein sequence: CASSEGPGASYGYTF.

The chain combines TRBV9 with TRBJ2-1; 16 nucleotides agree with TRBD2. The ends lost 3 bases at V and 0 bases at J; junction bases unmatched: 6. Germline CDR1 and CDR2: SGDLS and YYNGEE. This CDR3 comprises 19 residues. CDR3 residues: CASSAGGTSGRASYNEQFF. Written as DNA, the CDR3 is TGTGCCAGCAGCGCGGGGGGGACTAGCGGGAGGGCCTCCTACAATGAGCAGTTCTTC.

The chain has TRBV28 and TRBJ1-2, with 7 bases lining up with TRBD1. This CDR3 spans 14 amino acids. V was clipped by 3 bases and J by 7 bases; unmatched bases: 8. CDR1 and CDR2 from the germline V gene are MDHEN and SYDVKM. For the CDR3, the DNA is TGTGCCAGCAGTTTTAGCCCCCCAGGGGGTGGCTACACCTTC. Amino acid sequence: CASSFSPPGGGYTF.

J is TRBJ2-3 and V is TRBV3-1 (or the pseudogene TRBV3-2), with 7 bases fitting TRBD2. In germline, CDR1 is LGHDT, CDR2 YNNKEL (reference sequence). The length of the CDR3 is 14 residues. J was trimmed by 14 bases and V by 5 bases; bases with no gene match: 16. The CDR3 DNA is TGTGCCAGCAGCGTAAGCTCCCTAAGCGGGACGGGGTATTTT. Protein: CASSVSSLSGTGYF.

The CDR3 here is CASSFGTGYNEQFF. CDR3 coding DNA: TGTGCCAGCAGTTTCGGGACAGGCTACAATGAGCAGTTCTTC. The rearrangement links TRBV27 to TRBJ2-1; 8 bases align to TRBD1. Germline V lookup: CDR1 MNHEY, CDR2 SMNVEV (reference sequence). Losses at the gene ends were 3 bases for V and 3 bases for J; bases not matched to a gene: 1. This CDR3 comprises 14 residues.

The sample holds a few counts of this clone. The chain uses TRBV28 and TRBJ1-6; 7 bases agree with TRBD1. Looked up from germline, CDR1 is MDHEN and CDR2 is SYDVKM. This CDR3 spans 16 amino acids. Trimming at V came to 3 bases and at J to 10 bases, leaving 12 bases not matched to a gene. The CDR3 region is CASSLTGLGSGSPLHF. The CDR3 DNA sequence: TGTGCCAGCAGTTTGACAGGGTTGGGGTCTGGCTCACCCCTCCACTTT.

The gene calls are TRBV4-2 and TRBJ2-7; maybe TRBD2 (6 bases). The CDR3 is made up of 14 amino acids. Trimming left V 1 base short and J 2 bases short, with 9 bases between. Germline V gives CDR1 LGHNA, CDR2 YNFKEQ. The CDR3 DNA is TGTGCCAGCAGCCAAGCCCCTAGCGCCTACGAGCAGTACTTC. Its translation: CASSQAPSAYEQYF.

The genes are TRBV7-9 and TRBJ1-2; 8 positions match TRBD1. Germline V lookup: CDR1 SEHNR, CDR2 FQNEAQ (reference sequence). V lost 2 bases to trimming and J lost 7 bases; unmatched junction nucleotides: 9. This CDR3 comprises 15 residues. The CDR3 loop is CASSLSSGQGGGYTF. DNA for the CDR3: TGTGCCAGCAGCTTATCCTCCGGACAGGGAGGTGGCTACACCTTC.

This clone was seen only a few times. The V call is TRBV27, the J call TRBJ2-3; D might be TRBD2 (6 bases). V was trimmed by 6 bases and J by 0 bases, leaving 13 bases between them. Germline CDR1 and CDR2: MNHEY and SMNVEV (reference sequence). This CDR3 spans 15 amino acids. The CDR3: CASSHSGPSTDTQYF. The CDR3 nucleotides read TGTGCCAGCAGCCATAGCGGTCCTAGCACAGATACGCAGTATTTT.

This clone was seen more than once but under ten times. The chain has TRBV3-1 (or the pseudogene TRBV3-2) and TRBJ2-7, with a possible D match to TRBD1 (5 bases). This CDR3 region has 14 residues. Germline V gene lookup returns CDR1 LGHDT and CDR2 YNNKEL (reference sequence). Trimming cost V 6 bases and J 0 bases, with 12 bases left between them. CDR3 residues: CASSTGFSSYEQYF. DNA of the CDR3: TGTGCCAGCAGTACAGGTTTTAGCTCCTACGAGCAGTACTTC.

On this clone: The junction departs from the called germline gene at one end, perhaps through a read error. The chain carries TRBV7-7 and TRBJ2-5, with TRBD1 as a possible D gene (6 bases). Germline V gene sequence: CDR1 SSHAT, CDR2 FNYEAQ (reference sequence). This CDR3 contains 15 residues. The CDR3 DNA follows: TGTGCTAGCAGCCGTTCCGGGACACGCCAAGAGACCCAGTACTTC. Encoded protein: CASSRSGTRQETQYF.

The chain joins TRBV27 to TRBJ2-7; 10 bases match TRBD2. The CDR3 has 14 residues. J gave up 11 bases and V 4 bases, and 11 bases lay outside the gene matches. Germline V gene data show CDR1 as MNHEY and CDR2 as SMNVEV (reference sequence). CDR3 coding DNA: TGTGCCAGCAGTTCGGCTAGCGGGAGCTCTTCGGAGTACTTC. This codes for CASSSASGSSSEYF.

The chain carries TRBV28 and TRBJ2-5; perhaps TRBD2 as D (6 bases). Germline V gives CDR1 MDHEN, CDR2 SYDVKM. V lost 3 bases and J lost 0, with 11 bases in between. This CDR3 is built from 15 residues. The DNA of the CDR3 is TGTGCCAGCAGTTTTGGCGGGGCAAACCAAGAGACCCAGTACTTC. Translating gives CASSFGGANQETQYF.